This is a list of T cell receptor beta chains from one sample in a study of T-cell reconstitution after alpha-beta-depleted transplantation in children. Each CDR3 protein is one row after TCRdb ran MiXCR on the PCR reads. This sample has hundreds of thousands of distinct CDR3 sequences, with under 9.5% found just once. The sequencing used PBMCs from the stem cell graft donor, collected from the stem cell graft. All receptors derive from a human donor who donated a stem cell graft to a child with acute lymphoblastic leukemia. Each CDR3 is given with its conserved first and last residue. The D gene is left open where the match is weak. Expanded clones are given a class, and other clones once, few, many or no size at all.

TRBV6-2/TRBV6-3	TRBJ1-6	TRBD1	many	TGTGCCAGCCTCCCACAGGGGGAAGGCTCACCCCTCCACTTT	CASLPQGEGSPLHF
TRBV29-1	TRBJ2-7	TRBD1	few	TGCAGCGTTCCCCGGGACAGCTCCTACGAGCAGTACTTC	CSVPRDSSYEQYF
TRBV29-1	TRBJ2-1	TRBD2	NA	TGCAGCGTTGATCGACTAGCGGAATTCAATGAGCAGTTCTTC	CSVDRLAEFNEQFF
TRBV6-1	TRBJ1-2	TRBD1	few	TGTGCCAGCATTCGCAGTCCAGGGGGCTATTATGGCTACACCTTC	CASIRSPGGYYGYTF
TRBV7-2	TRBJ2-1	NA	few	TGTGCCAGCAGCTTAAACGACCTGGCGGGTGAGCAGTTCTTC	CASSLNDLAGEQFF
TRBV6-1	TRBJ1-6	NA	few	TGTGCCAGCAGTGACAGGGGTACTTCACCCCTCCACTTT	CASSDRGTSPLHF
TRBV7-9	TRBJ2-1	TRBD2	NA	TGTGCCAGCAGCTCAAGGACTAGCGGGGGAACCTACAATGAGCAGTTCTTC	CASSSRTSGGTYNEQFF
TRBV12-3/TRBV12-4	TRBJ1-2	NA	NA	TGTGCCAGCAGATTGGACGGATCCTATGGCTACACCTTC	CASRLDGSYGYTF
TRBV4-2	TRBJ1-1	TRBD1	many	TGTGCCAGCAGCCACCCGGGACAGGGAGGAACTGAAGCTTTCTTT	CASSHPGQGGTEAFF
TRBV29-1	TRBJ2-5	NA	many	TGCAGCGTTGAAGATCTACGGGTCCGGGAGACCCAGTACTTC	CSVEDLRVRETQYF
TRBV30	TRBJ1-3	NA	NA	TGTGCCTGGAGTGCGGGAGGGTCGGGTTCTGGAAACACCATATATTTT	CAWSAGGSGSGNTIYF
TRBV12-3/TRBV12-4	TRBJ2-1	NA	few	TGTGCCAGCAGGCGCGAAACGATCCCACGACAGTTCTTC	CASRRETIPRQFF
TRBV20-1	TRBJ2-3	NA	few	TGCAGTACTCCCGGGGTGGGAGACATAGATACGCAGTATTTT	CSTPGVGDIDTQYF
TRBV7-2	TRBJ2-2	NA	many	TGTGCCAGCAGCTTAGCCGGTATCACCGGGGAGCTGTTTTTT	CASSLAGITGELFF
TRBV4-3	TRBJ2-3	TRBD2	NA	TGCGCCAGCAGCCAAGATGCGGGGGGTAACACAGATACGCAGTATTTT	CASSQDAGGNTDTQYF
TRBV16	TRBJ1-1	TRBD1	many	TGTGCCAGCAACGGACAGGGGGCTTCGGGAGCTTTCTTT	CASNGQGASGAFF
TRBV12-3/TRBV12-4	TRBJ2-3	NA	few	TGTGCCAGTCTAGCGACGTACAGTGATACGCAGTATTTT	CASLATYSDTQYF
TRBV7-9	TRBJ2-3	TRBD1	many	TGTGCCAGCAGCTACGGGACAGGGAGCACAGATACGCAGTATTTT	CASSYGTGSTDTQYF
TRBV25-1	TRBJ2-2	NA	many	TGTGCCAGCAGTGAACGAGTGGTCGGGGAGCTGTTTTTT	CASSERVVGELFF
TRBV7-2	TRBJ2-5	NA	few	TGTGCCAGCAGCTTGGGTCCTCAGCGAACAGAGACCCAGTACTTC	CASSLGPQRTETQYF
TRBV20-1	TRBJ1-2	TRBD1	few	TGCAGTGGACGGACAGGGTATGGCTACACCTTC	CSGRTGYGYTF
TRBV5-1	TRBJ2-1	TRBD2	few	TGCGCCAGCAATCGGGGAGGGGCCCTCGATGAGCAGTTCTTC	CASNRGGALDEQFF
TRBV20-1	TRBJ1-6	NA	many	TGCAGTGCTAGTCGGACAGTTTATAATTCACCCCTCCACTTT	CSASRTVYNSPLHF
TRBV10-3	TRBJ2-7	TRBD1	many	TGTGCCATCAGTGACCCCGGGACAGGGGGTTCCTACGAGCAGTACTTC	CAISDPGTGGSYEQYF
TRBV10-3	TRBJ2-7	NA	NA	TGTGCCATCAGTGCAGCCCCCACGGACTACGAGCAGTACTTC	CAISAAPTDYEQYF
TRBV7-9	TRBJ1-2	TRBD1	few	TGTGCCAGCAGGACTACAGGGGCGGGTGGCTACACCTTC	CASRTTGAGGYTF
TRBV6-1	TRBJ2-3	TRBD2	many	TGTGCCAGCAGTCCTGGGACTAGCGGCACAGATACGCAGTATTTT	CASSPGTSGTDTQYF
TRBV18	TRBJ1-1	TRBD1	NA	TGTGCCAGCGCACAACTGCTGGGACAGGGGGCTGAAGCTTTCTTT	CASAQLLGQGAEAFF
TRBV20-1	TRBJ1-1	NA	many	TGCAGTGCTGGACTGAACACTGAAGCTTTCTTT	CSAGLNTEAFF
TRBV5-1	TRBJ2-5	TRBD1	NA	TGCGCCAGCAGCTTGGGACAGGGGGTTAAATCTCAAGAGACCCAGTACTTC	CASSLGQGVKSQETQYF
TRBV7-8	TRBJ1-2	NA	few	TGTGCCAGCAGCTTTACCGGGGGCAGCTATGGCTACACCTTC	CASSFTGGSYGYTF
TRBV5-1	TRBJ2-7	TRBD1	NA	TGCGCCAGTAAACGAGGACAGGGAGTCTACGAGCAGTACTTC	CASKRGQGVYEQYF
TRBV7-2	TRBJ1-3	NA	few	TGTGCCAGCAGCTTGGACTCAAACACCATATATTTT	CASSLDSNTIYF
TRBV6-1	TRBJ1-1	NA	NA	TGTGCCAGCAGTGAACCACAGGGAGGTTACACTGAAGCTTTCTTT	CASSEPQGGYTEAFF
TRBV5-5	TRBJ2-2	TRBD1	many	TGTGCCAGCAGCTTGAGAGCGGACAGGGTCAGGAACACCGGGGAGCTGTTTTTT	CASSLRADRVRNTGELFF
TRBV20-1	TRBJ2-7	TRBD2	many	TGCAGTGCTCGAGGACTAGCGGGGGGGACGTGGGTGCAGTACTTC	CSARGLAGGTWVQYF
TRBV29-1	TRBJ1-2	NA	many	TGCAGCGTCCCGACCGAAATTCGTCGAGGCTACACCTTC	CSVPTEIRRGYTF
TRBV28	TRBJ1-1	TRBD1	many	TGTGCCAGCAGTTTGCCCCTGGGACAGAGTTTGTGGGCTTTCTTT	CASSLPLGQSLWAFF
TRBV6-1	TRBJ1-2	TRBD1	few	TGTGCCAGCAGACCCGGGACAGGGGGCAACTATGGCTACACCTTC	CASRPGTGGNYGYTF
TRBV29-1	TRBJ1-2	NA	few	TGCAGCGTTCAACAGATATCTGGCTATGGCTACACCTTC	CSVQQISGYGYTF
TRBV7-2	TRBJ2-3	NA	NA	TGTGCCAGCAGCTTAGCCTGGACAGCCACAGATACGCAGTATTTT	CASSLAWTATDTQYF
TRBV27	TRBJ1-1	TRBD1	few	TGTGCCAGCAGATCAGGGGGCGGATTCATTGAAGCTTTCTTT	CASRSGGGFIEAFF
TRBV6-1	TRBJ2-2	TRBD1	NA	TGTGCCAGCAGAGGCCCTTTCGGGACAGGGGTTGCAGGGGAGCTGTTTTTT	CASRGPFGTGVAGELFF
TRBV15	TRBJ2-1	NA	few	TGTGCCACCAGCAGAGACCACAATGAGCAGTTCTTC	CATSRDHNEQFF
TRBV9	TRBJ1-2	TRBD1	many	TGTGCCAGCAGCCCAGGACAGGGAGTCGATCGCTACACCTTC	CASSPGQGVDRYTF
TRBV7-2	TRBJ1-4	TRBD1	NA	TGTGCCAGCAGCCCTAATCAGGGGACAGGTGAAAAACTGTTTTTT	CASSPNQGTGEKLFF
TRBV5-5	TRBJ2-7	NA	many	TGTGCCAGCAGTCGAAGGCAGGGTAACTCCTACGAGCAGTACTTC	CASSRRQGNSYEQYF
TRBV27	TRBJ2-6	NA	NA	TGTGCCAGCTCACTCGAGACTGGGGCCAACGTCCTGACTTTC	CASSLETGANVLTF
TRBV20-1	TRBJ2-7	NA	few	TGCAGTGCTGCACAGGAGGACGAGCAGTACTTC	CSAAQEDEQYF
TRBV5-1	TRBJ1-5	NA	many	TGCGCCAGCAGCCCCCGTTCGGGAAATGATCAGCCCCAGCATTTT	CASSPRSGNDQPQHF
TRBV6-5	TRBJ2-7	NA	few	TGTGCCAGCAGTTACTCGGACAGCTCCTACGAGCAGTACTTC	CASSYSDSSYEQYF
TRBV11-2	TRBJ1-1	NA	few	TGTGCCAGCAGCTTAGGGGGGGGAGTCACTGAAGCTTTCTTT	CASSLGGGVTEAFF
TRBV29-1	TRBJ1-6	NA	many	TGCAGCGTTACTCAGGGCTCCTATAATTCACCCCTCCACTTT	CSVTQGSYNSPLHF
TRBV20-1	TRBJ1-5	NA	few	TGCAGTGCTAGTAAAGGGCAGGGGACCCAGCCCCAGCATTTT	CSASKGQGTQPQHF
TRBV7-2	TRBJ1-6	NA	few	TGTGCCAGCAGGCGTGACAATACCTATAATTCACCCCTCCACTTT	CASRRDNTYNSPLHF